Shown below are 14 T cell receptor beta chains from a single sample sequenced in a study of T-cell memory formation after mild COVID-19. TCRdb reprocessed the 5' RACE reads with MiXCR, giving one entry per CDR3 protein. The sample includes approximately 410,000 distinct CDR3 sequences, 23% seen only once; the top ten take 10% to 15%. Material for sequencing was PBMCs or a T cell subset sorted from them (not recorded which). Source of these receptors: an adult woman who had mild COVID-19 (a few samples of this study predate the infection). Cell type and time point are not known.

This chain joins TRBV7-2 and TRBJ2-3; 7 nucleotides agree with TRBD2. This CDR3 contains 14 residues. Unmatched junction bases numbered 4, after V lost 0 bases and J lost 7 bases. CDR1 is SGHTA, CDR2 FQGNSA, per germline. CDR3 loop: CASSLASGSYTQYF. CDR3 DNA: TGTGCCAGCAGCTTAGCTAGCGGGTCATATACGCAGTATTTT.

V is TRBV5-4 and J is TRBJ2-7; the match to TRBD2 covers 10 bases. The junction had 12 bases not matched to a gene; V was cut back by 0 bases and J by 0 bases. The CDR3 is 19 amino acids. Looked up from germline, CDR1 is SGHNT and CDR2 is YYREEE (reference sequence). The CDR3 bases are TGTGCCAGCAGCTTGGGGTTCAGACTAGCGGGCCGTAGCTCCTACGAGCAGTACTTC. Translating it yields CASSLGFRLAGRSSYEQYF. Looking up the rest from reference TRBV5-4 and TRBJ2-7 gives the full variable domain: ETGVTQSPTHLIKTRGQQVTLRCSSQSGHNTVSWYQQALGQGPQFIFQYYREEENGRGNFPPRFSGLQFPNYSSELNVNALELDDSALYLCASSLGFRLAGRSSYEQYFGPGTRLTVT.

The J gene is TRBJ2-1, the V gene TRBV7-8, with D possibly being TRBD1 (5 bases). This CDR3 contains 15 residues. Between the trimmed V and J ends, which lost 4 bases and 7 bases, there was a span of 17 bases. Germline CDR1 and CDR2: SGHVS and FQNEAQ. CDR3: CASSSPTVAPNEQFF. The CDR3 DNA is TGTGCCAGCAGCTCTCCGACAGTCGCCCCAAATGAGCAGTTCTTC.

This clonotype has only a few counts. The genes are TRBV20-1 and TRBJ2-7; weak D call: TRBD1 (5 bases). CDR3 length equals 14 residues. CDR1 is DFQATT, CDR2 SNEGSKA, per germline (reference sequence). The V and J ends lost 5 bases and 0 bases respectively, with 14 bases between them. In DNA, the CDR3 is TGCAGTGCTCAGGACACTACTGTCTCCTACGAGCAGTACTTC. Amino acids: CSAQDTTVSYEQYF.

This clonotype has at least ten counts. The chain employs TRBV15 and TRBJ2-3; the D call may be TRBD1 or TRBD2 (5 bases each). The germline gives CDR1 LNHNV, CDR2 YYDKDF (reference sequence). This CDR3 has 15 amino acids. Trimming removed 5 bases from V and 2 bases from J, with 14 bases in between. In nucleotides, the CDR3 is TGTGCCACCAGCCCCCGGGACGGAGCCACAGATACGCAGTATTTT. Translating it yields CATSPRDGATDTQYF.

A few counts support this clonotype. This chain links TRBV9 with TRBJ2-1; D is unresolved. The CDR3 is 15 amino acids. Germline CDR1 and CDR2: SGDLS and YYNGEE. The V end was cut by 0 bases, the J end by 4 bases, with 11 bases between. The CDR3 region has the DNA TGTGCCAGCAGCGTAGAAGGCCTTCCATACAATGAGCAGTTCTTC. It is translated as CASSVEGLPYNEQFF.

V and J are TRBV10-3 and TRBJ2-3; D is possibly TRBD1 or TRBD2 (5 bases each). Looked up from germline, CDR1 is ENHRY and CDR2 is SYGVKD. The CDR3 runs to 14 residues. The germline V and J ends were trimmed by 1 base and 11 bases, with 16 bases remaining between them. CDR3 protein: CAISELDTPRGQYF. CDR3 nucleotides: TGTGCCATCAGTGAGTTGGACACCCCACGGGGGCAGTATTTT.

This clonotype was found many times. This chain joins TRBV5-1 and TRBJ1-1; D is undetermined. Trimming left V 1 base short and J 1 base short, with 11 bases between. Looked up from germline, CDR1 is SGHRS and CDR2 is YFSETQ. This CDR3 is 15 amino acids long. DNA for the CDR3: TGCGCCAGCAGCTTGTCCGCAGGCGGGAACACTGAAGCTTTCTTT. This codes for CASSLSAGGNTEAFF.

In this sample, this clonotype turned up a few times. The chain uses TRBV12-3 or TRBV12-4 and TRBJ2-5; 8 nucleotides match TRBD2. The CDR3 has 15 residues. The V gene end was trimmed by 6 bases and the J gene end by 7 bases; junction bases not matched to a gene: 13. For the CDR3, the DNA is TGTGCCAGCAGAGGGGCTAGCGGGTCCCCCGGGACCCAGTACTTC. The encoded protein is CASRGASGSPGTQYF.

The chain has TRBV4-1 and TRBJ2-5; 8 nucleotides align to TRBD2. This CDR3 spans 17 amino acids. Germline V gene lookup returns CDR1 MGHRA and CDR2 YSYEKL. With 1 base clipped from V and 0 bases from J, the junction kept 7 bases outside the gene matches. The CDR3 region is CASSQGIGGGYQETQYF. For the CDR3, the DNA is TGCGCCAGCAGCCAAGGAATCGGCGGGGGGTACCAAGAGACCCAGTACTTC.

The J gene is TRBJ2-7, the V gene TRBV30; 9 nucleotides agree with TRBD1. Unmatched junction bases numbered 4, after V lost 0 bases and J lost 4 bases. The germline V gene has CDR1 GTSNPN and CDR2 SVGIG (reference sequence). CDR3 size: 14 residues. The CDR3 region is CAWSVGQGGYEQYF. As DNA, the CDR3 is TGTGCCTGGAGTGTGGGACAGGGTGGGTACGAGCAGTACTTC.

The V and J genes are TRBV9 and TRBJ2-7, with D hard to call. V gave up 0 bases and J gave up 4 bases, with 14 bases separating them. CDR1 is SGDLS and CDR2 is YYNGEE in the germline V gene. This CDR3 is built from 15 residues. CDR3 sequence reads: CASSVGPLSVYEQYF. The CDR3 coding sequence is TGTGCCAGCAGCGTAGGTCCCTTATCGGTGTACGAGCAGTACTTC.

This chain links TRBV12-5 with TRBJ1-2; 9 nucleotides line up with TRBD1. With 2 bases clipped from V and 1 base from J, the junction kept 5 bases outside the gene matches. The CDR3 is made up of 16 amino acids. Germline lookup yields CDR1 LGHNT and CDR2 FRNRAP. The DNA for the CDR3 is TGTGCTAGTGGTTTGAGGACGGGACAGGGTAACTATGGCTACACCTTC. Translation gives CASGLRTGQGNYGYTF.

J is TRBJ1-3 and V is TRBV6-5; D possibly corresponds to TRBD1 (6 bases). V was trimmed by 1 base and J by 0 bases, leaving 10 bases between them. The CDR3 covers 16 residues. The germline V gene encodes CDR1 MNHEY and CDR2 SVGAGI. The CDR3 DNA sequence: TGTGCCAGCAGTTACTGGCCGACAGGCTCTGGAAACACCATATATTTT. It is translated as CASSYWPTGSGNTIYF.